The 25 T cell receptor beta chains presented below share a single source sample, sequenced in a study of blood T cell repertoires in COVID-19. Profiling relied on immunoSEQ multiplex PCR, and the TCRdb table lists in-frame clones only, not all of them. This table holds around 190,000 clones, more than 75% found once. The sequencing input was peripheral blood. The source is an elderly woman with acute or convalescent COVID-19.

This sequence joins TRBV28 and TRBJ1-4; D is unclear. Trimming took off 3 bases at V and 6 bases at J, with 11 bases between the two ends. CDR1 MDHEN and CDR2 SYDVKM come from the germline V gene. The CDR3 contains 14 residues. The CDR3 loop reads CASSLVAVHEKLFF. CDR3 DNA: TGTGCCAGCAGTTTGGTGGCAGTTCATGAAAAACTGTTTTTT.

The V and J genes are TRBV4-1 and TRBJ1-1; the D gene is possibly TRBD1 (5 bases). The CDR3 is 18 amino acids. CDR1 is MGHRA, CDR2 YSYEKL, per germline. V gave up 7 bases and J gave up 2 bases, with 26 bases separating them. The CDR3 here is CASTKFHPAPGANTEAFF. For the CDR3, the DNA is TGCGCCAGCACCAAATTCCACCCGGCCCCTGGGGCAAACACTGAAGCTTTCTTT.

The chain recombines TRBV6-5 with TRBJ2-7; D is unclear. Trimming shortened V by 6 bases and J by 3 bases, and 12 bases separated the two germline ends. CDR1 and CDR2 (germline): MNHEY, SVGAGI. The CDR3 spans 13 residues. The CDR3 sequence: CASRLSRRYEQYF. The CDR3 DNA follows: TGTGCCAGCAGGTTGTCGCGGCGCTACGAGCAGTACTTC.

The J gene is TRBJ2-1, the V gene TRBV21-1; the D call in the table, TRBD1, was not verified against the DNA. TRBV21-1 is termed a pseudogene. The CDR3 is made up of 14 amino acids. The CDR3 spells CASSGLLGPSEQFF. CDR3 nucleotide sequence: TGTGCCAGCAGTGGCCTATTGGGGCCGAGTGAGCAGTTCTTC.

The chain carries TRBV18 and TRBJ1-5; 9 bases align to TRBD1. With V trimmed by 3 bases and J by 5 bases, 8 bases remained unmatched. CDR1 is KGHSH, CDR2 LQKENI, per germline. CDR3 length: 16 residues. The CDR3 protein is CASSPTSGQGDQPQHF. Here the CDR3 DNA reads TGTGCCAGCTCACCGACTTCGGGACAGGGAGATCAGCCCCAGCATTTT.

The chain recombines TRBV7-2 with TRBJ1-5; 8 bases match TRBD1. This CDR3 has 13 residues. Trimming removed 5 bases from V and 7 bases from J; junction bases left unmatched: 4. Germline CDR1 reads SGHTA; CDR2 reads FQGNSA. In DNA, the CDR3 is TGTGCCAGCAGCCCGGACAGGGTCCAGCCCCAGCATTTT. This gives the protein CASSPDRVQPQHF.

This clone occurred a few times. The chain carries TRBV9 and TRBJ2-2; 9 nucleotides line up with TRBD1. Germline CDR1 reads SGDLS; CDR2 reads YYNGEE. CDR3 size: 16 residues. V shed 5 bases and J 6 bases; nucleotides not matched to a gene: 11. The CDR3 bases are TGTGCCAGCAGGTCTCGACAGGGGGAGAAATCCGGGGAGCTGTTTTTT. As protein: CASRSRQGEKSGELFF.

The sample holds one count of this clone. Here the CDR3 reads CASSFSGAATNEKLFF. The DNA of the CDR3 is TGTGCCAGCAGTTTTAGCGGCGCCGCAACTAATGAAAAACTGTTTTTT. The chain has TRBV28 and TRBJ1-4; unclear D gene. With 3 bases removed from V and 0 bases from J, the gap between germline ends came to 11 bases. The CDR3 runs to 16 residues. CDR1 and CDR2 from the germline V gene are MDHEN and SYDVKM.

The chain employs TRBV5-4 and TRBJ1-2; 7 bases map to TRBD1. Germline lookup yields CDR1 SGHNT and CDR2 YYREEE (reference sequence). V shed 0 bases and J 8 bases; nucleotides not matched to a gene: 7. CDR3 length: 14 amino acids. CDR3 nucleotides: TGTGCCAGCAGCTTGGGTCAACAGGGGTGGGGCTACACCTTC. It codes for CASSLGQQGWGYTF. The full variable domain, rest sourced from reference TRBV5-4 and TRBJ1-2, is ETGVTQSPTHLIKTRGQQVTLRCSSQSGHNTVSWYQQALGQGPQFIFQYYREEENGRGNFPPRFSGLQFPNYSSELNVNALELDDSALYLCASSLGQQGWGYTFGSGTRLTVV.

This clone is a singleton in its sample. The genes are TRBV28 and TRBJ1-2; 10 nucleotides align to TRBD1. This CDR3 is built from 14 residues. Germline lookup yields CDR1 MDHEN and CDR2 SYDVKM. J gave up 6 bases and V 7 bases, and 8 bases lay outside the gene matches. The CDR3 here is CASTWDRGGDGYTF. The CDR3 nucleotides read TGTGCCAGCACCTGGGACAGGGGAGGCGATGGCTACACCTTC.

DNA of the CDR3: TGTGCCAGCAGTAAAGGGACAGGGGGAAATGGGATCTATGGCTACACCTTC. It translates to CASSKGTGGNGIYGYTF. The rearrangement links TRBV28 to TRBJ1-2; 11 bases agree with TRBD1. J lost 4 bases, V lost 5 bases, and 12 bases had no gene match. The length of the CDR3 is 17 residues. Germline CDR1 reads MDHEN; CDR2 reads SYDVKM.

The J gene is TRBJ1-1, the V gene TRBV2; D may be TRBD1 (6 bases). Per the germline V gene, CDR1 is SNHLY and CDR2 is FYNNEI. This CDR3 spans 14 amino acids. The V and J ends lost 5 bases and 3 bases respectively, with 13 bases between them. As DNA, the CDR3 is TGTGCCAGCAGTAAAGGGTACAGGGACACTGAAGCTTTCTTT. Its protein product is CASSKGYRDTEAFF.

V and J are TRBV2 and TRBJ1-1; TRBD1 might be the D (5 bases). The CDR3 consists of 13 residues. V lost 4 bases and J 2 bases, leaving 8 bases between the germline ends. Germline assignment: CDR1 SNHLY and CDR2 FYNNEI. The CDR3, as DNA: TGTGCCAGCAGTGTCGACAGTAACACTGAAGCTTTCTTT. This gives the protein CASSVDSNTEAFF.

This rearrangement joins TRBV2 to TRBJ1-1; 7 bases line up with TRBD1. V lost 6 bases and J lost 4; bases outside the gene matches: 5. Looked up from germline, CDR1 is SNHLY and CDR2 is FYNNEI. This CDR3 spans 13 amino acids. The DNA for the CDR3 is TGTGCCAGCAGCGCTCAGGGGGGCACTGAAGCTTTCTTT. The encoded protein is CASSAQGGTEAFF.

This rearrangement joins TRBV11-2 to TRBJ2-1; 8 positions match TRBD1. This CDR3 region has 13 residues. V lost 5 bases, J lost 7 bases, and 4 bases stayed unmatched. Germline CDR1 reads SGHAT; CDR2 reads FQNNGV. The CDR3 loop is CASSPDRDNEQFF. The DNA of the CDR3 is TGTGCCAGCAGCCCGGACAGGGATAATGAGCAGTTCTTC. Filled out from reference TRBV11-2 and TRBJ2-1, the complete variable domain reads EAGVAQSPRYKIIEKRQSVAFWCNPISGHATLYWYQQILGQGPKLLIQFQNNGVVDDSQLPKDRFSAERLKGVDSTLKIQPAKLEDSAVYLCASSPDRDNEQFFGPGTRLTVL.

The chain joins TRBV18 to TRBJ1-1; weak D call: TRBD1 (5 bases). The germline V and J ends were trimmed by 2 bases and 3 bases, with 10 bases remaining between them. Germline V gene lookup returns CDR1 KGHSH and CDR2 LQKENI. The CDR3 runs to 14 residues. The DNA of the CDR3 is TGTGCCAGCTCACCAAAAGGAGGGGACACTGAAGCTTTCTTT. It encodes CASSPKGGDTEAFF.

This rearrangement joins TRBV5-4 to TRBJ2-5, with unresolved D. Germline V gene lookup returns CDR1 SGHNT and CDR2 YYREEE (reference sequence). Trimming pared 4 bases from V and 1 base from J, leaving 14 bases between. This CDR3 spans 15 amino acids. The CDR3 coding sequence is TGTGCCAGCAGCCGCGGAACAAACCTCCAAGAGACCCAGTACTTC. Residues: CASSRGTNLQETQYF.

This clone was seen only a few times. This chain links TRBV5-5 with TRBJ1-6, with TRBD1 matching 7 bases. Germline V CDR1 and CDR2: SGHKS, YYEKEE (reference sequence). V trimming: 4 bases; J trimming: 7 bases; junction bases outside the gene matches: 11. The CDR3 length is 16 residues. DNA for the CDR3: TGTGCCAGCAGCCTCACTCCGGGACAGATAAATTCACCCCTCCACTTT. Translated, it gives CASSLTPGQINSPLHF.

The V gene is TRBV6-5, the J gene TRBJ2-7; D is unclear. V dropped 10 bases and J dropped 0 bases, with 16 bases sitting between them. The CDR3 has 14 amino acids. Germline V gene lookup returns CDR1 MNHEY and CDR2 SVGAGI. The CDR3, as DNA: TGTGCCACCCAAAGAACAGTCCTCTCCTACGAGCAGTACTTC. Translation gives CATQRTVLSYEQYF.

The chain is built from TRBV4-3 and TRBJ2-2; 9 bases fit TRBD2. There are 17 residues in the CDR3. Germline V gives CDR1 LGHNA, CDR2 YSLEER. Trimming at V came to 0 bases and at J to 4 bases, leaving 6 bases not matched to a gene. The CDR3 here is CASSQDLAGIGTGELFF. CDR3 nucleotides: TGCGCCAGCAGCCAAGATCTAGCGGGGATTGGCACCGGGGAGCTGTTTTTT.

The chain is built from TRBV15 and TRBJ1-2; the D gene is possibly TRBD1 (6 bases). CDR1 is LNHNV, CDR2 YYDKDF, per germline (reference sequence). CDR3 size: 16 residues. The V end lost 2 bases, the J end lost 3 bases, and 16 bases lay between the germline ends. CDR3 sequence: CATSRYTGTPYYGYTF. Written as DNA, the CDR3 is TGTGCCACCAGCAGATATACCGGGACACCGTACTATGGCTACACCTTC. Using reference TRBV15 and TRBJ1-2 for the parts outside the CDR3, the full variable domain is DAMVIQNPRYQVTQFGKPVTLSCSQTLNHNVMYWYQQKSSQAPKLLFHYYDKDFNNEADTPDNFQSRRPNTSFCFLDIRSPGLGDTAMYLCATSRYTGTPYYGYTFGSGTRLTVV.

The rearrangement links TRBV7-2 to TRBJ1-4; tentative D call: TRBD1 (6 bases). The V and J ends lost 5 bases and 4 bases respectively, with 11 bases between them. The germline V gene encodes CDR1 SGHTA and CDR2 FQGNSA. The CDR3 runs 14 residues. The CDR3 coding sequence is TGTGCCAGCAGCCCCGGACAGTTTAATGAAAAACTGTTTTTT. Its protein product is CASSPGQFNEKLFF.

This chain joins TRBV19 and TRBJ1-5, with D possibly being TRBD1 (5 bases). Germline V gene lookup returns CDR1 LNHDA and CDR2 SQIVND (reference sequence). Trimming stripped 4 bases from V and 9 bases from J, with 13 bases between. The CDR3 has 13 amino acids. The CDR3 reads CASSRERGAPQHF. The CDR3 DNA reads TGTGCCAGTAGTAGGGAAAGGGGTGCGCCCCAGCATTTT.

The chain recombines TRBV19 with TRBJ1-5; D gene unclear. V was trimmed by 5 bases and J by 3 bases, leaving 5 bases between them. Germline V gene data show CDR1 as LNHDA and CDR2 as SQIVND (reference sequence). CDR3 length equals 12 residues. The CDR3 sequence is CASSRSNQPQHF. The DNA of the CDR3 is TGTGCCAGTAGTCGTTCCAATCAGCCCCAGCATTTT.

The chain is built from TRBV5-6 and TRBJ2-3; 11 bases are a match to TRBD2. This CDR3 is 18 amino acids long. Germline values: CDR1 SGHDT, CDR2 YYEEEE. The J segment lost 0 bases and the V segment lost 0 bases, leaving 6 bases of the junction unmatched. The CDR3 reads CASSLGLAGITSTDTQYF. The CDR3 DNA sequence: TGTGCCAGCAGCTTGGGACTAGCGGGAATCACTAGCACAGATACGCAGTATTTT.